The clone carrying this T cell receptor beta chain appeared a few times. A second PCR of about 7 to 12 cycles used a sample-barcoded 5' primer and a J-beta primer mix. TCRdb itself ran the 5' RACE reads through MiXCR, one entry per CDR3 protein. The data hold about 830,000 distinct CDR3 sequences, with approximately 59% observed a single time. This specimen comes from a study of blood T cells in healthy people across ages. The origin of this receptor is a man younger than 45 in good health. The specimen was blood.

The CDR3 bases are TGTGCCAGCAGCATCTCTAGCGTAGAGACCCAGTACTTC. This sequence encodes CASSISSVETQYF. The chain recombines TRBV7-2 with TRBJ2-7, with a tentative D call TRBD2 (6 bases). The DNA end favors TRBJ2-5, so the J call may be wrong. This CDR3 is built from 13 residues. The germline gives CDR1 SGHTA, CDR2 FQGNSA.